Shown below are 18 T cell receptor beta chains from a single sample sequenced in a study of T cell repertoires in cytomegalovirus infection. TCRdb passed the reads through MiXCR, listing each CDR3 protein once. The table records fewer than 900,000 distinct CDR3 sequences, almost 30% of them present only once. These TCRs' antigens remain unknown. The starting material was cultured CD8+ T cells from PBMCs, obtained from culture after CMV antigen stimulation. All receptors derive from a human donor in good health (CMV status not recorded). Some clones in this sample may be carry-over from other donors' samples.

The chain recombines TRBV5-4 with TRBJ1-5; no firm D call. Germline CDR1 SGHNT, CDR2 YYREEE (reference sequence). The germline V and J ends were trimmed by 9 bases and 4 bases, with 11 bases remaining between them. The CDR3 contains 12 residues. CDR3 sequence reads: CATGVGNQPQHF. CDR3 DNA sequence: TGTGCCACCGGGGTCGGTAATCAGCCCCAGCATTTT. Complete variable domain (other parts from reference TRBV5-4 and TRBJ1-5): ETGVTQSPTHLIKTRGQQVTLRCSSQSGHNTVSWYQQALGQGPQFIFQYYREEENGRGNFPPRFSGLQFPNYSSELNVNALELDDSALYLCATGVGNQPQHFGDGTRLSIL.

V usage is TRBV7-6 and J usage is TRBJ1-1; D unclear. This CDR3 has 13 amino acids. Germline V gene data show CDR1 as SGHVS and CDR2 as FNYEAQ. The V and J ends lost 5 bases and 5 bases respectively, with 12 bases between them. The CDR3 is CASSQIDETEAFF. The CDR3, as DNA: TGTGCCAGCAGCCAGATAGATGAAACTGAAGCTTTCTTT.

The chain employs TRBV12-3 or TRBV12-4 and TRBJ2-5, with D maybe TRBD2 (5 bases). Trimming shortened V by 5 bases and J by 8 bases, and 21 bases separated the two germline ends. The length of the CDR3 is 15 residues. The CDR3 reads CASSPREQFPTTQYF. Here the CDR3 DNA reads TGTGCCAGCAGTCCCCGGGAACAATTCCCGACTACCCAGTACTTC.

The chain is built from TRBV11-2 and TRBJ2-1, with 8 bases lining up with TRBD2. The J segment lost 8 bases and the V segment lost 5 bases, leaving 5 bases of the junction unmatched. CDR3 length: 13 amino acids. Germline CDR1 SGHAT, CDR2 FQNNGV. The CDR3 DNA reads TGTGCCAGCAGCCCGGGACTAGTTTATGAGCAGTTCTTC. Its protein is CASSPGLVYEQFF.

The V gene is TRBV12-3 or TRBV12-4, the J gene TRBJ1-5, with 7 positions matching TRBD1. Unmatched junction bases numbered 7, after V lost 8 bases and J lost 3 bases. The CDR3 runs 14 residues. The CDR3 region is CASLRTGYNQPQHF. CDR3 nucleotides: TGTGCCAGCCTCCGGACAGGCTACAATCAGCCCCAGCATTTT.

The sample holds one count of this clonotype. The chain uses TRBV10-3 and TRBJ2-7; TRBD2 matches at 15 bases. Unmatched junction bases numbered 3, after V lost 4 bases and J lost 2 bases. This CDR3 is built from 16 residues. The germline V gene encodes CDR1 ENHRY and CDR2 SYGVKD. CDR3 bases: TGTGCCATCAGTGTTGGACTAGCGGGGGGGCCCTACGAGCAGTACTTC. Amino acids: CAISVGLAGGPYEQYF.

The J gene is TRBJ1-2, the V gene TRBV9, with D possibly being TRBD1 (6 bases). CDR3 length: 15 residues. The V gene's germline CDR1 is SGDLS and CDR2 YYNGEE. The V end lost 3 bases, the J end lost 0 bases, and 12 bases lay between the germline ends. The CDR3 protein is CASSGGGATNYGYTF. The CDR3 DNA follows: TGTGCCAGCAGCGGAGGGGGGGCGACTAACTATGGCTACACCTTC.

Only a few counts were recorded for this clonotype. This rearrangement joins TRBV7-8 to TRBJ2-7; a weak D match, TRBD1 (6 bases). The germline V gene has CDR1 SGHVS and CDR2 FQNEAQ. The CDR3 length is 15 residues. Trimming shortened V by 3 bases and J by 3 bases, and 15 bases separated the two germline ends. CDR3 nucleotide sequence: TGTGCCAGCAGCTTTGAAGGGGGTATTAACTACGAGCAGTACGTC. It codes for CASSFEGGINYEQYV.

This clonotype was observed a few times. V is TRBV2 and J is TRBJ2-1; 8 bases agree with TRBD2. Germline V gene data show CDR1 as SNHLY and CDR2 as FYNNEI. Germline trimming cut 7 bases from V and 6 bases from J; bases unmatched to any gene: 5. The CDR3 contains 13 residues. CDR3 nucleotide sequence: TGTGCCAGCAATGCGGGGGGATTCAATGAGCAGTTCTTC. It translates to CASNAGGFNEQFF.

The gene calls are TRBV12-5 and TRBJ2-7; 7 bases agree with TRBD1. V lost 5 bases, J lost 2 bases, and 9 bases stayed unmatched. The germline V gene encodes CDR1 LGHNT and CDR2 FRNRAP. The CDR3 covers 15 residues. This chain's CDR3 is CASGLSWDRAYEQYF. DNA of the CDR3: TGTGCTAGTGGTCTATCTTGGGACAGAGCCTACGAGCAGTACTTC. Full variable domain (remainder filled in from reference TRBV12-5 and TRBJ2-7): DARVTQTPRHKVTEMGQEVTMRCQPILGHNTVFWYRQTMMQGLELLAYFRNRAPLDDSGMPKDRFSAEMPDATLATLKIQPSEPRDSAVYFCASGLSWDRAYEQYFGPGTRLTVT.

This clonotype was detected many times. This chain connects TRBV12-3 or TRBV12-4 to TRBJ2-6; a weak D match, TRBD1 (5 bases). The CDR3 is 12 residues long. CDR3 sequence: CAVTGGANVLTF. The CDR3 region has the DNA TGTGCAGTCACAGGCGGGGCCAACGTCCTGACTTTC.

The chain joins TRBV6-2 or TRBV6-3 to TRBJ1-1, with a weak D call TRBD1 (5 bases). V was pared by 1 base and J by 1 base, with 7 bases between. Germline CDR1 is MNHEY and CDR2 is SVGEGT. The CDR3 extends over 14 amino acids. The CDR3 protein is CASSYWGENTEAFF. Here the CDR3 DNA reads TGTGCCAGCAGTTACTGGGGGGAGAACACTGAAGCTTTCTTT.

The sample holds a few counts of this clonotype. The rearrangement uses TRBV4-1 and TRBJ1-6, with a possible D match to TRBD1 (5 bases). The V end lost 1 base, the J end lost 9 bases, and 10 bases lay between the germline ends. This CDR3 spans 14 amino acids. Germline CDR1 and CDR2: MGHRA and YSYEKL. The CDR3 reads CASSQGYGGSPLHF. DNA of the CDR3: TGCGCCAGCAGCCAAGGATATGGGGGTTCACCCCTCCACTTT.

This chain links TRBV7-2 with TRBJ2-7; a possible D gene is TRBD1 (6 bases). In germline, CDR1 is SGHTA, CDR2 FQGNSA. CDR3 size: 15 residues. V shed 1 base and J shed 2 bases, with 12 bases lying between them. The DNA of the CDR3 is TGTGCCAGCAGCTTAGGGGTGGGGGCCGCCTACGAGCAGTACTTC. This translates into CASSLGVGAAYEQYF.

This clonotype was picked up many times. The chain uses TRBV7-2 and TRBJ1-6; D gene unclear. Deletions cut 6 bases from V and 7 bases from J, with 13 bases between. CDR3 length: 14 amino acids. In germline, CDR1 is SGHTA, CDR2 FQGNSA. The CDR3: CASSLAGGNSPLHF. CDR3 nucleotide sequence: TGTGCCAGCAGTTTGGCGGGCGGCAATTCACCCCTCCACTTT.

Of note for this clonotype: A read error is possible here, since a much larger clone lies one base away. The chain links TRBV7-9 to TRBJ2-5; D is possibly TRBD2 (5 bases). Germline values: CDR1 SEHNR, CDR2 FQNEAQ (reference sequence). Trimming cost V 4 bases and J 5 bases, with 20 bases left between them. The CDR3 spans 16 residues. The CDR3: CASSSPGNTPPETQYF. The CDR3 DNA reads TGTGCCAGCAGCTCCCCCGGGAACACCCCTCCGGAGACCCAGTACTTC.

This CDR3 reads CASSPDSLDTEAFF. CDR3 sequence (DNA): TGTGCCAGCAGTCCCGATAGTCTGGACACTGAAGCTTTCTTT. The chain links TRBV27 to TRBJ1-1; D ambiguous. The length of the CDR3 is 14 residues. V lost 5 bases, J lost 3 bases, and 13 bases lay in between. The V gene's germline CDR1 is MNHEY and CDR2 SMNVEV (reference sequence).

The CDR3 DNA sequence: TGTGCCACCAGTGGGGCTAGCGGGGGGGTCTACACCTACAATGAGCAGTTCTTC. Encoded protein: CATSGASGGVYTYNEQFF. The rearrangement joins TRBV24-1 to TRBJ2-1, with 12 bases identical to TRBD2. The CDR3 consists of 18 residues. Germline trimming cut 5 bases from V and 2 bases from J; bases unmatched to any gene: 9. Germline V gene data show CDR1 as KGHDR and CDR2 as SFDVKD.